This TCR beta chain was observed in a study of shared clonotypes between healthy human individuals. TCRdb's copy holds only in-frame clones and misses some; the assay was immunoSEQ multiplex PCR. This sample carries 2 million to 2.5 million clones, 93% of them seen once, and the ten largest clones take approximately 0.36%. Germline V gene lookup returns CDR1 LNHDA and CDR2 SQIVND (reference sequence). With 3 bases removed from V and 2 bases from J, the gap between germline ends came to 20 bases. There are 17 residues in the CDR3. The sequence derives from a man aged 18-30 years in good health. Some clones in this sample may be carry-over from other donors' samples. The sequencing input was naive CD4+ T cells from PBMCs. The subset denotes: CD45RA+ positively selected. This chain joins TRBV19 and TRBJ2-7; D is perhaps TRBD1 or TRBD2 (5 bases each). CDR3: CASSIEVLGDPTYEQYF. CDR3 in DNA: TGTGCCAGTAGTATCGAAGTTTTGGGGGATCCTACCTACGAGCAGTACTTC.